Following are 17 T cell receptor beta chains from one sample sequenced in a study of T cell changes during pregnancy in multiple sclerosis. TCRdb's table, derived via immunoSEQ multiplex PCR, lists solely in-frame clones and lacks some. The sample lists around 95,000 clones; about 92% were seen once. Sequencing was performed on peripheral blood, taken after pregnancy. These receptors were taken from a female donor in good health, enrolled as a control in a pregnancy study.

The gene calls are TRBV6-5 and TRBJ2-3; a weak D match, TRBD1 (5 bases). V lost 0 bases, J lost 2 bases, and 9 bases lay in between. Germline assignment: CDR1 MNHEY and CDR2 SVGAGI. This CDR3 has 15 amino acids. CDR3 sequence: CASSYSGHNTDTQYF. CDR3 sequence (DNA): TGTGCCAGCAGTTACTCGGGGCATAACACAGATACGCAGTATTTT.

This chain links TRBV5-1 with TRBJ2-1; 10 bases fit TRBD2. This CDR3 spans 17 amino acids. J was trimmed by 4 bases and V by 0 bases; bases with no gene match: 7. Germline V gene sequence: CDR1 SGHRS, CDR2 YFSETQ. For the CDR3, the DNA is TGCGCCAGCAGCTTGGTTACTAGCGGGGCGAAATACAATGAGCAGTTCTTC. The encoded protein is CASSLVTSGAKYNEQFF.

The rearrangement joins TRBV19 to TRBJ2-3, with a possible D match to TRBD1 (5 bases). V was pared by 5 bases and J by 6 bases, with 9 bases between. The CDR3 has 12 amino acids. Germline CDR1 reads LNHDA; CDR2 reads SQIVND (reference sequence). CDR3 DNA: TGTGCCAGTAGTCCGCAGGGTGATACGCAGTATTTT. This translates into CASSPQGDTQYF.

CDR3 DNA: TGTGCCAGCAGTGTCCTTCCGGGACAGCCTGAAGCTTTCTTT. Amino acids: CASSVLPGQPEAFF. V and J are TRBV27 and TRBJ1-1, with 7 bases aligning to TRBD1. CDR1 MNHEY and CDR2 SMNVEV come from the germline V gene (reference sequence). The CDR3 is 14 residues long. V was clipped by 5 bases and J by 6 bases; unmatched bases: 9.

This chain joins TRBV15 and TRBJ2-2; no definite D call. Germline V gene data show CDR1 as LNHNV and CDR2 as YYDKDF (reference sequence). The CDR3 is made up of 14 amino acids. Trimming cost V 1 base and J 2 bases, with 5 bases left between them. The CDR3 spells CATSRGLNTGELFF. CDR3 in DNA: TGTGCCACCAGCAGAGGTCTCAACACCGGGGAGCTGTTTTTT. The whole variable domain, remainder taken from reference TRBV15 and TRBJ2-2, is DAMVIQNPRYQVTQFGKPVTLSCSQTLNHNVMYWYQQKSSQAPKLLFHYYDKDFNNEADTPDNFQSRRPNTSFCFLDIRSPGLGDTAMYLCATSRGLNTGELFFGEGSRLTVL.

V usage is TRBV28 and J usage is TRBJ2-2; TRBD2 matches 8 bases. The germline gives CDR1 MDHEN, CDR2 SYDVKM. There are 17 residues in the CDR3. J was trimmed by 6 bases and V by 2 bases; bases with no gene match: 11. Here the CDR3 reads CASSLPSIWREAGELFF. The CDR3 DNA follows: TGTGCCAGCAGTTTACCGTCCATTTGGCGGGAGGCCGGGGAGCTGTTTTTT.

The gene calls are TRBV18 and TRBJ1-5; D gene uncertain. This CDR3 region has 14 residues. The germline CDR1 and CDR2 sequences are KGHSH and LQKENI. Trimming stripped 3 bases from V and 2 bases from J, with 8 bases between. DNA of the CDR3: TGTGCCAGCTCACCCGGGGTTGGCAATCAGCCCCAGCATTTT. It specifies CASSPGVGNQPQHF.

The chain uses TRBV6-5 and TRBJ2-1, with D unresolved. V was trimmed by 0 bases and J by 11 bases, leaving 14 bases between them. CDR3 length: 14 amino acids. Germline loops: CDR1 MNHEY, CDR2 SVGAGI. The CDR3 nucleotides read TGTGCCAGCAGTTACTCCACCACCTATCGTAAGCAGTTCTTC. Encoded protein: CASSYSTTYRKQFF.

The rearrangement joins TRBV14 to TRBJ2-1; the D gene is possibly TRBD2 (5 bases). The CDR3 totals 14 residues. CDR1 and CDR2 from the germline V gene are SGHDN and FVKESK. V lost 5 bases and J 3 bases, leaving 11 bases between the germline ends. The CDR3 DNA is TGTGCCAGCAGCGGTCTAGCCCTCTACAATGAGCAGTTCTTC. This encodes CASSGLALYNEQFF.

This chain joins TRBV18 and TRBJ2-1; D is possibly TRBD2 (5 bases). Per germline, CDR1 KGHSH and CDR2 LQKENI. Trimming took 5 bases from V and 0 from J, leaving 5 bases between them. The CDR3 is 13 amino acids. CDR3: CASSAGSYNEQFF. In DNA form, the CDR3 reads TGTGCCAGCTCAGCGGGCTCCTACAATGAGCAGTTCTTC.

The CDR3 loop reads CASSGEGGRADTQYF. DNA of the CDR3: TGTGCCAGCAGTGGTGAAGGGGGTCGAGCAGATACGCAGTATTTT. The chain links TRBV2 to TRBJ2-3; maybe TRBD1 (6 bases). V was shortened by 4 bases and J by 4 bases, with 15 bases between the two germline ends. Per germline, CDR1 SNHLY and CDR2 FYNNEI. This CDR3 has 15 amino acids.

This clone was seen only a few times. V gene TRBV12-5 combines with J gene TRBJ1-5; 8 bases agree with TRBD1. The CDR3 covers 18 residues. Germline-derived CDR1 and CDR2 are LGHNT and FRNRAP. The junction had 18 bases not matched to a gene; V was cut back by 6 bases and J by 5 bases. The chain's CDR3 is CASGHTDRGFREDQPQHF. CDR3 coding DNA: TGTGCTAGTGGACATACCGACAGGGGATTCCGGGAGGATCAGCCCCAGCATTTT.

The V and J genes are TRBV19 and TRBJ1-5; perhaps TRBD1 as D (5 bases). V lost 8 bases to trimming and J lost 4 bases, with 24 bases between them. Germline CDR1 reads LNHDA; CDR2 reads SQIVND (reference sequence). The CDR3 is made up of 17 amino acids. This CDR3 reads CASRTTQGLGGNQPQHF. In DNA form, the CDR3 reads TGTGCCAGTCGGACAACGCAGGGCCTGGGGGGAAATCAGCCCCAGCATTTT.

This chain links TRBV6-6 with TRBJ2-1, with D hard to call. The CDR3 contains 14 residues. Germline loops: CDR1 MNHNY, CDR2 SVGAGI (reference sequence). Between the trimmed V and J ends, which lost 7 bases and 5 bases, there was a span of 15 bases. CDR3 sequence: CASTLQVPHNEQFF. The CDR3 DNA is TGTGCCAGCACTCTTCAGGTTCCCCACAATGAGCAGTTCTTC.

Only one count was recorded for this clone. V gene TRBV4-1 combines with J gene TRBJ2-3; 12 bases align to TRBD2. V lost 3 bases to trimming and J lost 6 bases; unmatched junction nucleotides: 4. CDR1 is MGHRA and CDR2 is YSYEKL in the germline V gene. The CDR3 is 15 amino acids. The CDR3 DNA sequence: TGCGCCAGCAGCCACCTAGCGGGGGGGCCGGATACGCAGTATTTT. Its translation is CASSHLAGGPDTQYF.

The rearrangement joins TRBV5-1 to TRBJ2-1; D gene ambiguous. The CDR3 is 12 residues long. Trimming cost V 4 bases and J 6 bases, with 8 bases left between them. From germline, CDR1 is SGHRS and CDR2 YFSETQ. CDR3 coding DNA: TGCGCCAGCAGCGCACAGTTCAATGAGCAGTTCTTC. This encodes CASSAQFNEQFF.

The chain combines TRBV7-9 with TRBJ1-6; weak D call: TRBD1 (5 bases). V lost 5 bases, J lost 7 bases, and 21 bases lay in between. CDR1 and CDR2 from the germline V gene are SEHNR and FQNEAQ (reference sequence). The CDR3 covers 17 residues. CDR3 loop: CASSEDRGRKGNSPLHF. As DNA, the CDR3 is TGTGCCAGCAGCGAGGATAGGGGCAGGAAGGGAAATTCACCCCTCCACTTT.